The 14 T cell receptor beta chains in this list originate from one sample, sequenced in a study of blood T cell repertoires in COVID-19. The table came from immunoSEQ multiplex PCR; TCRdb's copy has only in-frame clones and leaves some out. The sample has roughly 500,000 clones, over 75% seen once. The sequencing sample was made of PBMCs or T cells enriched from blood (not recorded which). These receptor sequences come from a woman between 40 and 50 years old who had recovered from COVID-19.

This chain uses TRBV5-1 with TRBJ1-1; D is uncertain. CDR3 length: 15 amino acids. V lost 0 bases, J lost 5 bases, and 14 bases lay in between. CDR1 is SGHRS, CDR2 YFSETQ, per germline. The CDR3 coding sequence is TGCGCCAGCAGCTTGGTAGGCGGTTGGGAGACTGAAGCTTTCTTT. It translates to CASSLVGGWETEAFF.

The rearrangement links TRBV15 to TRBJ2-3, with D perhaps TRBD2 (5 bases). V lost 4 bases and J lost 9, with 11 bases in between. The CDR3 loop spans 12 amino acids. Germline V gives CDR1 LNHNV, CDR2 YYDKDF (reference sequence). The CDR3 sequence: CATSIARGTQYF. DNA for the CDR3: TGTGCCACCAGCATAGCCCGGGGAACGCAGTATTTT.

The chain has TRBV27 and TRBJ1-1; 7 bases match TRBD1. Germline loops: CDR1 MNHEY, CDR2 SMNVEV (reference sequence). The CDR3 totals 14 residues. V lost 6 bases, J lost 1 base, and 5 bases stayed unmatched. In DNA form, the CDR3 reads TGTGCCAGCAGGAGGACAGGCCAGAACACTGAAGCTTTCTTT. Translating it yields CASRRTGQNTEAFF.

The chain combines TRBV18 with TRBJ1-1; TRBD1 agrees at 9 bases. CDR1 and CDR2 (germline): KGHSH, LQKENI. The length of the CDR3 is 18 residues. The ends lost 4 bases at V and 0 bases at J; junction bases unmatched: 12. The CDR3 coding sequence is TGTGCCAGCTCACTAAAACAGGGGGCGCAAGGAATGAACACTGAAGCTTTCTTT. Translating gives CASSLKQGAQGMNTEAFF.

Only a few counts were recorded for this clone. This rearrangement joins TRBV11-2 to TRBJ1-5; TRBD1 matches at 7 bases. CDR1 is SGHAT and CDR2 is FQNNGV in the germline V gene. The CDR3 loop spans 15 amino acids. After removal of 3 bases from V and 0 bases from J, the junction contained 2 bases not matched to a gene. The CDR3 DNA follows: TGTGCCAGCAGCTTGGGACAGCTTAGCAATCAGCCCCAGCATTTT. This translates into CASSLGQLSNQPQHF.

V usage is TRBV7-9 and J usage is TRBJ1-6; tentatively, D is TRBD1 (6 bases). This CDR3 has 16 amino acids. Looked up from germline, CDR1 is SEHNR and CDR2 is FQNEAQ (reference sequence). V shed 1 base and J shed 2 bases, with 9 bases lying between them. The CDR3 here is CASSLDRVAYNSPLHF. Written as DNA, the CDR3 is TGTGCCAGCAGCTTAGACAGGGTTGCCTATAATTCACCCCTCCACTTT.

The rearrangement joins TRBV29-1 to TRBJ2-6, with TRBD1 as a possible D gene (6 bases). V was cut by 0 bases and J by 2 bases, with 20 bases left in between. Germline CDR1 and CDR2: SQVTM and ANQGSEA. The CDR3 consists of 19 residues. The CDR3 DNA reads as TGCAGCGTTGAAGAATGGGTCGGGCAGGGGAAAGCTGGGGCCAACGTCCTGACTTTC. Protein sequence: CSVEEWVGQGKAGANVLTF.

The CDR3, as DNA: TGCAGCGTTGAAACAGGGTATAATTCACCCCTCCACTTT. Its translation is CSVETGYNSPLHF. The chain has TRBV29-1 and TRBJ1-6, with D possibly being TRBD1 (6 bases). CDR3 length equals 13 residues. The V and J ends lost 2 bases and 4 bases respectively, with 6 bases between them. Germline values: CDR1 SQVTM, CDR2 ANQGSEA.

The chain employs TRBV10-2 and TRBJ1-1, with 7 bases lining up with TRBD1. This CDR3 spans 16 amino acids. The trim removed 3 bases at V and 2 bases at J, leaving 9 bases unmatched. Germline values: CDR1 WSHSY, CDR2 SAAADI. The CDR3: CASSDFPGQRNTEAFF. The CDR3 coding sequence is TGCGCCAGCAGTGATTTTCCGGGACAGAGAAACACTGAAGCTTTCTTT.

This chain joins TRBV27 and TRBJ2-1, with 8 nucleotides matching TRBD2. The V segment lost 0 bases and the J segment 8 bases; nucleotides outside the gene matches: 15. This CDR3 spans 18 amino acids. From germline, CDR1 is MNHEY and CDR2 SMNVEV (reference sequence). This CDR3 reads CASSLSKRAGAGVDEQFF. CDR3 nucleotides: TGTGCCAGCAGTTTATCTAAACGAGCGGGAGCCGGAGTCGATGAGCAGTTCTTC.

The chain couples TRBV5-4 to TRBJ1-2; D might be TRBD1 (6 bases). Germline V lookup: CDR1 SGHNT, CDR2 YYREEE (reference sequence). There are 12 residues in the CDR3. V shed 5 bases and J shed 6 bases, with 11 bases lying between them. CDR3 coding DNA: TGTGCCAGCAGTTTGACAGGAAATGGCTACACCTTC. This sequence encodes CASSLTGNGYTF. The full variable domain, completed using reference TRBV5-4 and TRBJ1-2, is ETGVTQSPTHLIKTRGQQVTLRCSSQSGHNTVSWYQQALGQGPQFIFQYYREEENGRGNFPPRFSGLQFPNYSSELNVNALELDDSALYLCASSLTGNGYTFGSGTRLTVV.

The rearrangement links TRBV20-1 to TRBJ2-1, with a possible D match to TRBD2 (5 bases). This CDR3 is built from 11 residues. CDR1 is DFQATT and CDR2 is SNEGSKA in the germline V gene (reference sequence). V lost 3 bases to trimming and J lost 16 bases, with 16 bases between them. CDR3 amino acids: CSARERTGLFF. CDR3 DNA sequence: TGCAGTGCTAGGGAACGGACTGGACTTTTCTTC.

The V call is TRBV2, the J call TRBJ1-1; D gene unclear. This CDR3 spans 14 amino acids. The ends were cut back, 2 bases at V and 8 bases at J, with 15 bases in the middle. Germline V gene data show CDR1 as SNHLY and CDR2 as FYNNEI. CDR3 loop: CASSEPFVELEAFF. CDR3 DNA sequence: TGTGCCAGCAGTGAACCTTTCGTTGAGCTCGAAGCTTTCTTT.

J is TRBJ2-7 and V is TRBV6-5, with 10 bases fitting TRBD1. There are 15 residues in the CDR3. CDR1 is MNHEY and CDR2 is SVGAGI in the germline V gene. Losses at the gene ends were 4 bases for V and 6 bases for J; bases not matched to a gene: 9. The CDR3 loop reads CASSSIGTGDTEQYF. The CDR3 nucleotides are TGTGCCAGCAGTTCCATCGGGACAGGGGATACCGAGCAGTACTTC.